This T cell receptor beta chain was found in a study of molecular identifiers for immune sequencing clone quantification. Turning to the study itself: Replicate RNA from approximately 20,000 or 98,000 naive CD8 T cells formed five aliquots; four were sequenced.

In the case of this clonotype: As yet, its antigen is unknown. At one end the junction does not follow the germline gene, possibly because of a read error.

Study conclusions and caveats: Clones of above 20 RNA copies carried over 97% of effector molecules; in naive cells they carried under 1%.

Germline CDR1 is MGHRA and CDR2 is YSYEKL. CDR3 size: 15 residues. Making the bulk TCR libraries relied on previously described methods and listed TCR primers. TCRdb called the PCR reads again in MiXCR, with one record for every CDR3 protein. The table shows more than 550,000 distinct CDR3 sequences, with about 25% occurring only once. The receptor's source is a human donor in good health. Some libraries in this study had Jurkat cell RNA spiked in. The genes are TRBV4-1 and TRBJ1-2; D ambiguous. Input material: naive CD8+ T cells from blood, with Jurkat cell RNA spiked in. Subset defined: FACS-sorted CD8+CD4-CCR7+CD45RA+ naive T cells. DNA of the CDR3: TGCGCCAGCAGCCAAGAAACCGGGCCGTACTATGGCTGCACCTTC. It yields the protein CASSQETGPYYGCTF.